The 25 T cell receptor beta chains in this list originate from one sample, sequenced in a study of blood T cell repertoires in COVID-19 (dated by TCRdb to 2020 to 2021). The library was produced with the immunoSEQ multiplex PCR assay. The clones in this table, taken by TCRdb from immuneACCESS, are in-frame only. Not every clone is retained; where verified, under half of the shortfall comes from an unresolved V gene, and the cause of the rest is unknown. The sample table shows a few hundred thousand clones, and approximately 88% are seen once. Clones ranked in the top ten supply 1.5% to 2% of the sample. The specimen sequenced was peripheral blood. The receptors derive from a woman under 40 with COVID-19, enrolled during active disease.

The chain recombines TRBV4-2 with TRBJ2-5; D gene unclear. The germline V gene has CDR1 LGHNA and CDR2 YNFKEQ. The V gene lost 2 bases and the J gene lost 5 bases, with 6 bases spanning the gap. This CDR3 contains 12 residues. Here the CDR3 DNA reads TGTGCCAGCAGCCAACAGAGGGAGACCCAGTACTTC. Its translation: CASSQQRETQYF.

To note about this clone: The same CDR3 also results from other DNA sequences found in this sample. The V and J genes are TRBV7-8 and TRBJ2-5; TRBD2 matches 7 bases. This CDR3 spans 14 amino acids. Trimming removed 5 bases from V and 2 bases from J; junction bases left unmatched: 5. Per the germline V gene, CDR1 is SGHVS and CDR2 is FQNEAQ. CDR3 loop: CASSPGGGQETQYF. The CDR3, as DNA: TGTGCCAGCAGCCCTGGGGGGGGGCAAGAGACCCAGTACTTC.

The chain uses TRBV2 and TRBJ1-5, with D tentatively TRBD1 (5 bases). The V gene's germline CDR1 is SNHLY and CDR2 FYNNEI. The V and J ends lost 6 bases and 2 bases respectively, with 17 bases between them. The CDR3 extends over 16 amino acids. CDR3 region: CASRDGGAGGNQPQHF. The CDR3 region has the DNA TGTGCCAGCAGGGACGGAGGGGCCGGGGGCAATCAGCCCCAGCATTTT.

The chain recombines TRBV6-6 with TRBJ1-5; a possible D gene is TRBD1 (6 bases). V lost 9 bases and J lost 4, with 19 bases in between. Germline V gene lookup returns CDR1 MNHNY and CDR2 SVGAGI (reference sequence). The CDR3 length is 15 residues. The CDR3 DNA reads as TGTGCCAGTTGCCCAGGGGTCCCCATAAATCAGCCCCAGCATTTT. Protein: CASCPGVPINQPQHF.

The gene calls are TRBV7-9 and TRBJ1-1, with 8 positions matching TRBD1. Trimming cost V 6 bases and J 5 bases; bases outside gene matches: 5. This CDR3 is 13 amino acids long. Per the germline V gene, CDR1 is SEHNR and CDR2 is FQNEAQ (reference sequence). The CDR3 protein is CASRKTGETEAFF. The CDR3 nucleotides read TGTGCCAGCAGGAAGACAGGGGAGACTGAAGCTTTCTTT.

This clone was seen just once. The CDR3 is CASSAQSQGTAEAFF. The CDR3 coding sequence is TGTGCCAGCAGCGCCCAAAGCCAGGGGACCGCTGAAGCTTTCTTT. The chain links TRBV9 to TRBJ1-1; tentative D call: TRBD1 (6 bases). The CDR3 has 15 residues. Trimming took 3 bases from V and 6 from J, leaving 18 bases between them. Per the germline V gene, CDR1 is SGDLS and CDR2 is YYNGEE.

The chain links TRBV5-4 to TRBJ2-3, with a weak D call TRBD1 (6 bases). The CDR3 length is 15 residues. Germline CDR1 and CDR2: SGHNT and YYREEE (reference sequence). Trimming left V 2 bases short and J 0 bases short, with 10 bases between. The CDR3 coding sequence is TGTGCCAGCAGCTTCCGACAGGTTAGCACAGATACGCAGTATTTT. As protein: CASSFRQVSTDTQYF. Complete variable domain (other parts from reference TRBV5-4 and TRBJ2-3): ETGVTQSPTHLIKTRGQQVTLRCSSQSGHNTVSWYQQALGQGPQFIFQYYREEENGRGNFPPRFSGLQFPNYSSELNVNALELDDSALYLCASSFRQVSTDTQYFGPGTRLTVL.

This sequence joins TRBV10-2 and TRBJ1-6; D may be TRBD1 (6 bases). CDR1 is WSHSY and CDR2 is SAAADI in the germline V gene. Trimming took 3 bases from V and 8 from J, leaving 17 bases between them. This CDR3 region has 16 residues. The CDR3, as DNA: TGCGCCAGCAGTGAAATTTCCAACAGGGATGATTCACCCCTCCACTTT. It translates to CASSEISNRDDSPLHF.

The chain is built from TRBV10-2 and TRBJ2-2, with D possibly TRBD2 on 5 matching bases. The length of the CDR3 is 13 residues. The germline V and J ends were trimmed by 3 bases and 5 bases, with 7 bases remaining between them. The germline V gene encodes CDR1 WSHSY and CDR2 SAAADI. Written as DNA, the CDR3 is TGCGCCAGCAGTGATAAGCGGACCGGGGAGCTGTTTTTT. Its translation is CASSDKRTGELFF.

This chain connects TRBV2 to TRBJ1-5; D might be TRBD1 (5 bases). Germline V lookup: CDR1 SNHLY, CDR2 FYNNEI. This CDR3 comprises 14 residues. V was pared by 1 base and J by 3 bases, with 7 bases between. CDR3 sequence: CASSEGGLNQPQHF. DNA for the CDR3: TGTGCCAGCAGTGAAGGGGGCCTCAATCAGCCCCAGCATTTT.

The chain employs TRBV9 and TRBJ1-4; 9 positions match TRBD1. CDR3 length: 16 amino acids. Trimming took 0 bases from V and 7 from J; bases not matched to a gene: 7. Germline CDR1 SGDLS, CDR2 YYNGEE. CDR3 residues: CASSVDPGQGGEKLFF. In nucleotides, the CDR3 is TGTGCCAGCAGCGTAGACCCGGGACAGGGCGGTGAAAAACTGTTTTTT.

The chain carries TRBV28 and TRBJ2-1; 11 nucleotides match TRBD2. The V segment lost 3 bases and the J segment 5 bases; nucleotides outside the gene matches: 3. CDR1 and CDR2 (germline): MDHEN, SYDVKM. The CDR3 contains 15 residues. Written as DNA, the CDR3 is TGTGCCAGCAGTTTCAGGGGACTAGCGGACAATGAGCAGTTCTTC. Translated, it gives CASSFRGLADNEQFF. Based on the CDR3 plus reference TRBV28 and TRBJ2-1, the full variable domain is DVKVTQSSRYLVKRTGEKVFLECVQDMDHENMFWYRQDPGLGLRLIYFSYDVKMKEKGDIPEGYSVSREKKERFSLILESASTNQTSMYLCASSFRGLADNEQFFGPGTRLTVL.

V is TRBV7-9 and J is TRBJ2-1; no clear D gene. Trimming stripped 5 bases from V and 5 bases from J, with 19 bases between. The CDR3 is 16 amino acids. Germline V gene sequence: CDR1 SEHNR, CDR2 FQNEAQ (reference sequence). The CDR3 protein is CASSDEPVVGNNEQFF. The CDR3 DNA reads TGTGCCAGCAGCGACGAGCCAGTCGTGGGCAACAATGAGCAGTTCTTC.

The gene calls are TRBV12-3 or TRBV12-4 and TRBJ2-5; D possibly corresponds to TRBD1 (6 bases). The CDR3 has 13 residues. The V gene lost 6 bases and the J gene lost 4 bases, with 12 bases spanning the gap. CDR3: CASSLIQGETQYF. The CDR3 DNA reads as TGTGCCAGCAGCCTTATACAGGGAGAGACCCAGTACTTC.

The gene calls are TRBV19 and TRBJ1-6; D is unclear. Trimming removed 6 bases from V and 10 bases from J, with 13 bases in between. Germline CDR1 reads LNHDA; CDR2 reads SQIVND (reference sequence). The CDR3 runs to 13 residues. The CDR3 spells CASRETRLSPLHF. DNA of the CDR3: TGTGCCAGTAGGGAGACTCGGCTCTCACCCCTCCACTTT.

Comments on this clone: The same CDR3 is also encoded by other DNA sequences in this sample. The chain links TRBV19 to TRBJ1-5; tentatively, D is TRBD1 (6 bases). Trimming shortened V by 4 bases and J by 7 bases, and 8 bases separated the two germline ends. The CDR3 spans 12 residues. The germline CDR1 and CDR2 sequences are LNHDA and SQIVND (reference sequence). The CDR3 spells CASSTGAQPQHF. The DNA of the CDR3 is TGTGCCAGTAGTACAGGGGCCCAGCCCCAGCATTTT.

The chain has TRBV6-6 and TRBJ2-5; no clear D gene. Germline lookup yields CDR1 MNHNY and CDR2 SVGAGI (reference sequence). The CDR3 is 15 residues long. The V end was cut by 1 base, the J end by 9 bases, with 18 bases between. The CDR3 is CASSYLERSEGAQYF. CDR3 coding DNA: TGTGCCAGCAGTTACTTAGAAAGGTCGGAAGGAGCCCAGTACTTC.

The V and J genes are TRBV4-3 and TRBJ2-1; D remains unclear. CDR3 length: 13 amino acids. From germline, CDR1 is LGHNA and CDR2 YSLEER. V lost 0 bases, J lost 4 bases, and 4 bases lay in between. The CDR3 protein is CASSQDPYNEQFF. CDR3 nucleotides: TGCGCCAGCAGCCAAGACCCATACAATGAGCAGTTCTTC.

The chain joins TRBV28 to TRBJ1-5, with a possible D match to TRBD1 (6 bases). Germline assignment: CDR1 MDHEN and CDR2 SYDVKM. The CDR3 length is 13 residues. Between the trimmed V and J ends, which lost 4 bases and 7 bases, there was a span of 11 bases. In DNA, the CDR3 is TGTGCCAGCAGTTGGACAGCAGCCCAGCCCCAGCATTTT. Its protein is CASSWTAAQPQHF. Looking up the rest from reference TRBV28 and TRBJ1-5 gives the full variable domain: DVKVTQSSRYLVKRTGEKVFLECVQDMDHENMFWYRQDPGLGLRLIYFSYDVKMKEKGDIPEGYSVSREKKERFSLILESASTNQTSMYLCASSWTAAQPQHFGDGTRLSIL.

On this clone: Other DNA sequences in this sample translate to the same CDR3. The rearrangement links TRBV2 to TRBJ1-5, with 9 nucleotides matching TRBD1. This CDR3 has 13 residues. The germline V gene encodes CDR1 SNHLY and CDR2 FYNNEI. The junction had 0 bases not matched to a gene; V was cut back by 4 bases and J by 5 bases. CDR3 coding DNA: TGTGCCAGCAGTGGACAGGGGGATCAGCCCCAGCATTTT. As protein: CASSGQGDQPQHF. Together with reference TRBV2 and TRBJ1-5, the CDR3 gives the full variable domain: EPEVTQTPSHQVTQMGQEVILRCVPISNHLYFYWYRQILGQKVEFLVSFYNNEISEKSEIFDDQFSVERPDGSNFTLKIRSTKLEDSAMYFCASSGQGDQPQHFGDGTRLSIL.

V gene TRBV3-1 (or the pseudogene TRBV3-2) combines with J gene TRBJ1-1; 7 positions match TRBD1. The germline gives CDR1 LGHDT, CDR2 YNNKEL (reference sequence). The V gene end was trimmed by 3 bases and the J gene end by 1 base; junction bases not matched to a gene: 2. The CDR3 has 14 residues. The CDR3 bases are TGTGCCAGCAGCCAGGGACAGACGAACACTGAAGCTTTCTTT. It yields the protein CASSQGQTNTEAFF.

The chain recombines TRBV6-2 or TRBV6-3 with TRBJ2-7; the D gene is possibly TRBD1 (5 bases). The CDR3 extends over 15 amino acids. Trimming took off 5 bases at V and 3 bases at J, with 17 bases between the two ends. Per the germline V gene, CDR1 is MNHEY and CDR2 is SVGEGT. The chain's CDR3 is CASSTIHGANYEQYF. The DNA of the CDR3 is TGTGCCAGCAGTACAATCCATGGGGCGAACTACGAGCAGTACTTC.

The chain carries TRBV19 and TRBJ2-7; 8 bases are a match to TRBD1. Trimming took 8 bases from V and 6 from J; bases not matched to a gene: 15. The CDR3 extends over 15 amino acids. Looked up from germline, CDR1 is LNHDA and CDR2 is SQIVND (reference sequence). The CDR3 DNA reads TGTGCCAGTCAACTCAAAGGACAGGGCTTGTGCGAGCAGTACGTC. Protein sequence: CASQLKGQGLCEQYV.

The table lists this clone with a count of one. CDR3 sequence (DNA): TGTGCCAGTAGTAAGACAGGGGGAAGGGCTGGGGCCAACGTCCTGACTTTC. Its protein is CASSKTGGRAGANVLTF. V usage is TRBV19 and J usage is TRBJ2-6; 9 bases line up with TRBD1. The ends lost 4 bases at V and 2 bases at J; junction bases unmatched: 6. CDR1 and CDR2 (germline): LNHDA, SQIVND (reference sequence). The length of the CDR3 is 17 residues.

This chain connects TRBV7-9 to TRBJ1-4, with D unclear. The V end was cut by 5 bases, the J end by 4 bases, with 11 bases between. The CDR3 has 14 amino acids. Germline loops: CDR1 SEHNR, CDR2 FQNEAQ (reference sequence). DNA for the CDR3: TGTGCCAGCAGCCACGCGGGAGTTAATGAAAAACTGTTTTTT. This sequence encodes CASSHAGVNEKLFF.